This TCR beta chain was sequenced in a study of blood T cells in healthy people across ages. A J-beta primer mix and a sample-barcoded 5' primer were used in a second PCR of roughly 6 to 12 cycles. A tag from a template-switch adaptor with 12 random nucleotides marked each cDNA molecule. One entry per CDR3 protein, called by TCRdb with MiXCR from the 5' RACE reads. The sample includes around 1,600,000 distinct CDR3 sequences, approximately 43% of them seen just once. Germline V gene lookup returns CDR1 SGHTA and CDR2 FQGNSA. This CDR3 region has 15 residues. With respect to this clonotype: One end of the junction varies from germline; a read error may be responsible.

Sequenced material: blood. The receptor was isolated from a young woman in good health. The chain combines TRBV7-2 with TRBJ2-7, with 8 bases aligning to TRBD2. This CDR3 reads CASSQVAGGNYEQYF. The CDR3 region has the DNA TGCGCCAGCAGCCAAGTCGCGGGGGGCAACTACGAGCAGTACTTC.